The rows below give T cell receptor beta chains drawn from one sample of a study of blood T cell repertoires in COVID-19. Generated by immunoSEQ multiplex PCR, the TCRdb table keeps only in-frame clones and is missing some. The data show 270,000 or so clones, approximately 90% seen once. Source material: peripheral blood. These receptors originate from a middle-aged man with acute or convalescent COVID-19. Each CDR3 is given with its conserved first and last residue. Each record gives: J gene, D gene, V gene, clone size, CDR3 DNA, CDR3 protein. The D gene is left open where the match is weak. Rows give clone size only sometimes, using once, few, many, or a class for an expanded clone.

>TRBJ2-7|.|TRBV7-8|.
TGTGCCAGCAGAGGGGACACCTTCTCCTACGAGCAGTACTTC
CASRGDTFSYEQYF
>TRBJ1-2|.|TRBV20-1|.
TGCAGTGCTAGTACACCGAGGGATTTTAACTATGGCTACACCTTC
CSASTPRDFNYGYTF
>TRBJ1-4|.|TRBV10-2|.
TGCGCCAGCACCCTGGACAGTTATAATGAAAAACTGTTTTTT
CASTLDSYNEKLFF
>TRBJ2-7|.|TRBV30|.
TGTGCCTGGAGTGGGCAGAACGAGCAGTACTTC
CAWSGQNEQYF
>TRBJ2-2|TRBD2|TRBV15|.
TGTGCCACCAGCAGAGTACGGACTAGCGCGAACACCGGGGAGCTGTTTTTT
CATSRVRTSANTGELFF
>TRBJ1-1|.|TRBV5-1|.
TGCGCCAGCAGCTTGGCCCGGGCAGGGGTTTTCACTGAAGCTTTCTTT
CASSLARAGVFTEAFF
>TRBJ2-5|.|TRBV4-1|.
TGCGCCAGCAGCCAATCGGAGGGGGGGGAGACCCAGTACTTC
CASSQSEGGETQYF
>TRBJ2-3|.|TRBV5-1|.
TGCGCCAGCAGCTCCACAGGACCCACAGATACGCAGTATTTT
CASSSTGPTDTQYF
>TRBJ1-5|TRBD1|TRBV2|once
TGTGCCAGCAGGGGGGACAGGGGCAATCAGCCCCAGCATTTT
CASRGDRGNQPQHF
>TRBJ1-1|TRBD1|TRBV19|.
TGTGCCAGTAGTGACAGACAGGGTTGGAACACTGAAGCTTTCTTT
CASSDRQGWNTEAFF
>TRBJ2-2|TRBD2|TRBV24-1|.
TGTGCCACCAGTGGGGCTAGCGGGGGCGCAATGAACACCGGGGAGCTGTTTTTT
CATSGASGGAMNTGELFF
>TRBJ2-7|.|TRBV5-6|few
TGTGCCAGCAGCTTTAGTACTTTCTTTTCCTACGAGCAGTACTTC
CASSFSTFFSYEQYF
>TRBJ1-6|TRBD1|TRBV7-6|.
TGTGCCAGCAGCCCCCGGACAGGGAGTAATTCACCCCTCCACTTT
CASSPRTGSNSPLHF
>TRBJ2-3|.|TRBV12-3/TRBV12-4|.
TGTGCCGCAGCGAGCGGCACAGATACGCAGTATTTT
CAAASGTDTQYF
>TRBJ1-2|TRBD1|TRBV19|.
TGTGCCAGTAGTATGGGGACAGAATATGGCTACACCTTC
CASSMGTEYGYTF
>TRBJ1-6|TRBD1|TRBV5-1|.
TGCGCCAGCAGCCTCAACGGACAGGGTGGCTCACCCCTCCACTTT
CASSLNGQGGSPLHF
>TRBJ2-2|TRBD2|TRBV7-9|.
TGTGCCAGCAGCGTGGGACTAGCGGGGGACTACACCGGGGAGCTGTTTTTT
CASSVGLAGDYTGELFF
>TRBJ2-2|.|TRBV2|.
TGTGCCAGCAGTCCCCGGGGAGCGACCGGGGAGCTGTTTTTT
CASSPRGATGELFF
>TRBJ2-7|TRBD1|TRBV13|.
TGTGCCAGCAGCTTAGCGCTCCCCGGGACAGGGGGCGGGGAGCAGTACTTC
CASSLALPGTGGGEQYF
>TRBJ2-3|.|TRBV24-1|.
TGTGCCACCAGTGATTTGGTAGGGGGTGTGGATACGCAGTATTTT
CATSDLVGGVDTQYF
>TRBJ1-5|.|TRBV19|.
TGTGCCAGTAGCAGAACTAACAATCAGCCCCAGCATTTT
CASSRTNNQPQHF
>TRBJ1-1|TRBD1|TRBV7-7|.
TGTGCCAGCAGCCCTCTTACAGGGGGCACTGAAGCTTTCTTT
CASSPLTGGTEAFF
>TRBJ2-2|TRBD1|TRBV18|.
TGTGCCAGCTCCCTTAATCAGGGGGCCCCCACCGGGGAGCTGTTTTTT
CASSLNQGAPTGELFF
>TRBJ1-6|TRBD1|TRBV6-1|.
TGTGCCAGCAGGTCCGGGACAGAAAGTTCACCCCTCCACTTT
CASRSGTESSPLHF
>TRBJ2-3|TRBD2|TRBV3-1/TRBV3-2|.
TGTGCCAGCAGCCAAGTACACCCCGGACTAGCGGGGGATACGCAGTATTTT
CASSQVHPGLAGDTQYF
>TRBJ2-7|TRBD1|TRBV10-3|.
TGTGCCATCAGTGAGTCCCAACAGGGGGGTGTATACGAGCAGTACTTC
CAISESQQGGVYEQYF
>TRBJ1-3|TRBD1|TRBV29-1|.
TGCAGCGTTTACGACAGGGGCCCGGGAAACACCATATATTTT
CSVYDRGPGNTIYF
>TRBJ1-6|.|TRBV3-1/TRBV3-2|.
TGTGCCAGCAGCCACGGACTCTATAATTCACCCCTCCACTTT
CASSHGLYNSPLHF
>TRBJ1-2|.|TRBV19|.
TGTGCCAGTAGTTGGACAGAAGACTATGGCTACACCTTC
CASSWTEDYGYTF
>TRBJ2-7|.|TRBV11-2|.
TGTGCCAGCTTAGGGCAGGGGGGCTACGAGCAGTACTTC
CASLGQGGYEQYF